This passage covers 4 T cell receptor beta chains from one sample sequenced in a study of cytomegalovirus exposure and HLA in healthy donors (dated by TCRdb to 2016 to 2017). Libraries came from the immunoSEQ multiplex PCR assay. For the multiplex PCR, a mixture combining 60 forward primers for TCR Vbeta segments and 13 reverse primers for TCR Jbeta segments was used. The clones in this table, taken by TCRdb from immuneACCESS, are in-frame only. Not every clone is retained; where verified, under half of the shortfall comes from an unresolved V gene, and the cause of the rest is unknown. This sample has over 60,000 clones in its table, and about 75% of those were observed once. Of the sample, more than 2.5% falls within the top ten clones. Input material: PBMCs. The source is a man aged 18 to 30 in good health and CMV-seronegative.

V and J are TRBV9 and TRBJ1-2; 7 bases fit TRBD1. After removal of 6 bases from V and 4 bases from J, the junction contained 9 bases not matched to a gene. The CDR3 loop spans 14 amino acids. CDR1 is SGDLS and CDR2 is YYNGEE in the germline V gene. For the CDR3, the DNA is TGTGCCAGCAATAGAGGGGGCGAAGCCTATGGCTACACCTTC. Protein product: CASNRGGEAYGYTF.

The rearrangement links TRBV7-9 to TRBJ2-3; TRBD2 aligns across 11 bases. Trimming removed 5 bases from V and 6 bases from J; junction bases left unmatched: 13. The germline CDR1 and CDR2 sequences are SEHNR and FQNEAQ (reference sequence). The CDR3 has 17 residues. CDR3: CASSPGIAGGPWDTQYF. DNA of the CDR3: TGTGCCAGCAGCCCTGGGATAGCGGGGGGGCCGTGGGATACGCAGTATTTT.

The chain couples TRBV2 to TRBJ2-2, with 11 bases aligning to TRBD2. Germline V gives CDR1 SNHLY, CDR2 FYNNEI. The V and J ends lost 7 bases and 6 bases, in that order; junction bases with no gene match: 1. The CDR3 extends over 13 amino acids. The CDR3 loop reads CASTSGGSGELFF. The CDR3, as DNA: TGTGCCAGCACTAGCGGGGGGTCCGGGGAGCTGTTTTTT.

The chain links TRBV7-8 to TRBJ1-2; TRBD1 aligns across 8 bases. CDR1 is SGHVS and CDR2 is FQNEAQ in the germline V gene. The CDR3 runs to 14 residues. V lost 1 base to trimming and J lost 4 bases; unmatched junction nucleotides: 2. CDR3 in DNA: TGTGCCAGCAGCTTAGGGGACAGGCTCTATGGCTACACCTTC. This sequence encodes CASSLGDRLYGYTF.